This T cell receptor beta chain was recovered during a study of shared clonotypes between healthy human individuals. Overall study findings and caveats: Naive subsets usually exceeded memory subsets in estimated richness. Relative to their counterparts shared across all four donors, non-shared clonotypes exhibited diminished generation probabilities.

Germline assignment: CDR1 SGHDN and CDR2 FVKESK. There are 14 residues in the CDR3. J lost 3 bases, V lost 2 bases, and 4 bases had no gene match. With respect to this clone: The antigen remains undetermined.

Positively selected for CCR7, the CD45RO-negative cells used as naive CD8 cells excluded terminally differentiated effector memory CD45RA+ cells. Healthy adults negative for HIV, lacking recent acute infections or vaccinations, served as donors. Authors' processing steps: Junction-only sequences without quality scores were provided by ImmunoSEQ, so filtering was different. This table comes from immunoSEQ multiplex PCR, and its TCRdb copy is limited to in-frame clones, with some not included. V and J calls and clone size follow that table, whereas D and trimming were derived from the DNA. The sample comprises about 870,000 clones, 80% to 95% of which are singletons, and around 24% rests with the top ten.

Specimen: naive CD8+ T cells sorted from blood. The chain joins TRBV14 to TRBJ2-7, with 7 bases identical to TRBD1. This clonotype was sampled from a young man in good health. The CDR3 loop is CASSQLGQSYEQYF. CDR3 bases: TGTGCCAGCAGCCAATTGGGACAGAGCTACGAGCAGTACTTC.